Below are 5 T cell receptor beta chains sequenced from a single sample in a study of CD4+ T cells in melanoma. TCRdb keeps only in-frame clones here, not all; method: immunoSEQ multiplex PCR. The table shows about 50,000 clones, with roughly nine tenths occurring only once. The sample comprised peripheral blood. Every receptor here comes from a human donor with melanoma.

This chain links TRBV6-5 with TRBJ1-2; D ambiguous. This CDR3 has 15 residues. Germline CDR1 is MNHEY and CDR2 is SVGAGI. V was shortened by 0 bases and J by 3 bases, with 11 bases between the two germline ends. The DNA of the CDR3 is TGTGCCAGCAGTTACTCGGCCACGGGTTACTATGGCTACACCTTC. It translates to CASSYSATGYYGYTF.

The V call is TRBV7-8, the J call TRBJ2-7, with a weak D call TRBD2 (6 bases). Germline V lookup: CDR1 SGHVS, CDR2 FQNEAQ. The CDR3 runs 15 residues. With 5 bases removed from V and 0 bases from J, the gap between germline ends came to 14 bases. The CDR3 spells CASSPRGFSSYEQYF. As DNA, the CDR3 is TGTGCCAGCAGCCCACGGGGGTTCAGCTCCTACGAGCAGTACTTC.

This clone occurred a few times. The chain uses TRBV7-2 and TRBJ1-1; no clear D gene. The CDR3 spans 13 residues. Trimming removed 1 base at V and 3 bases at J, with 6 bases between. From germline, CDR1 is SGHTA and CDR2 FQGNSA. CDR3 DNA sequence: TGTGCCAGCAGCTTAGACTCGTACACTGAAGCTTTCTTT. Translation: CASSLDSYTEAFF.

The V gene is TRBV11-1, the J gene TRBJ2-5, with 9 bases identical to TRBD1. From germline, CDR1 is SGHAT and CDR2 FQDESV (reference sequence). This CDR3 region has 16 residues. V was pared by 6 bases and J by 2 bases, with 10 bases of the junction left unmatched. CDR3 in DNA: TGTGCCAGCAGTCCTAATCTAGGACAGGGGCAAGAGACCCAGTACTTC. This gives the protein CASSPNLGQGQETQYF.

The V call is TRBV10-3, the J call TRBJ1-1, with unresolved D. The CDR3 has 13 residues. The V gene lost 3 bases and the J gene lost 5 bases, with 10 bases spanning the gap. Germline CDR1 reads ENHRY; CDR2 reads SYGVKD. The DNA for the CDR3 is TGTGCCATCAGTGATAGTCTGGGGACTGAAGCTTTCTTT. Its translation is CAISDSLGTEAFF.